The T cell receptor (beta chain) described here comes from a study of blood T cells in healthy people across ages. Study context: Template switching caught about one barcoded beta molecule for each two T cells.

A second PCR of 7 to 11 cycles used a sample-barcoded 5' primer and a J-beta primer mix. Every sample gave at least 2.5 million paired-end reads containing CDR3. One entry per CDR3 protein, called by TCRdb with MiXCR from the 5' RACE reads. The sample holds 850,000 to 1,000,000 distinct CDR3 sequences; about 48% are singletons and the top ten take about an eighth. Healthy Caucasian individuals from Russia aged about 6 to 100 served as donors. The germline V gene encodes CDR1 SEHNR and CDR2 FQNEAQ (reference sequence). The CDR3 covers 13 residues. The material sequenced was blood. This rearrangement joins TRBV7-9 to TRBJ2-6; the D is unclear. This receptor was identified in a man aged 30 to 45 in good health. CDR3 bases: TGTGCTTCTCAGCCCTCTGGGGCCAACGTCCTGACTTTC. Amino acid sequence: CASQPSGANVLTF. The full variable domain, rest sourced from reference TRBV7-9 and TRBJ2-6, is DTGVSQNPRHKITKRGQNVTFRCDPISEHNRLYWYRQTLGQGPEFLTYFQNEAQLEKSRLLSDRFSAERPKGSFSTLEIQRTEQGDSAMYLCASQPSGANVLTFGAGSRLTVL.